This TCR beta chain was captured by sequencing in a study of robustness of blood B and T cell sequencing (dated by TCRdb to the late 2010s). Study-level background: The study aimed to determine how much peripheral blood is needed to reliably characterize an individual's TCRbeta and IgG repertoires. In each of the roughly nine independently drawn blood samples, TCRbeta and IgG repertoires were quantified. As technical replicates, two replicate TCRbeta cDNA libraries were prepared from one shared RNA pool derived from a single 10 ml draw. What the study reported, not specific to this receptor: Across technical replicate libraries, around 95% of the top 10,000 TCRbeta clonotypes in one library were also found in the other. Pooling tubes did not increase the overlap of rare TCRbeta clonotypes, which implies that much larger blood volumes would be needed to capture rare TCRbeta clonotypes. Coverage of the top 10,000 TCRbeta clonotypes approached saturation when 3 or 4 tubes (roughly 28-40 ml blood) were combined. TCRbeta rarefaction curves did not fully plateau, suggesting under-sequencing or many low-abundance clonotypes. Evidence of cross-contamination, likely resulting from batch processing, was observed in one pair of TCRbeta libraries, and the UMI-sequence pairs shared between the two libraries were removed. The 1,000 most abundant TCRbeta clonotypes from the pooled draws were found in every single 10 ml sample. Immediate fractionation was required for EDTA tubes, so the use of EDTA tubes in multi-site collections was limited.

The table lists this clonotype with a few counts. The target of this receptor is not known. No much larger clonotype is one base removed from it; base qualities were not supplied. mRNA, which captures expressed receptors, was used instead of genomic DNA for quantification of TCRbeta repertoires. Without any cell sorting, leukocytes from the buffy coat were collected into Trizol, and RNA was extracted using the Direct-zol RNA MiniPrep Plus kit. EDTA blood tubes were spun right away at 4 degrees C to separate plasma, buffy coat and red blood cells. The germline V gene (reference sequence) yields LNHNV for CDR1 and YYDKDF for CDR2. The CDR3 sequence holds 15 residues, the cysteine and phenylalanine included. CDR3 DNA only is kept here, 45 bases in frame from base 1. The trim is 0 bases for V and 7 bases for J, with a gap of 10 bases between the germline ends. Library prep was done by PCR. The sample was run on an Illumina MiSeq. cDNA was synthesized with SMARTScribe reverse transcriptase and a 5' template-switch oligo that added a universal priming site. A 12-nucleotide random unique molecular identifier (UMI) was carried by the template-switch oligo, and each cDNA molecule was tagged with this UMI. During reverse transcription, chain-specific reverse primers targeted TCRbeta transcripts. Uracil DNA glycosylase treatment was used to remove residual template-switch adapters, and a Qiagen MinElute kit was used to purify the cDNA. For the first PCR, approximately 25 cycles were run with KAPA HiFi HotStart ReadyMix and step-out primers, split across four 50 ul reactions. Before any further amplification, the products of the first-round PCR were gel-purified. Illumina Nextera adapters were added in a second approximately 8-cycle PCR, after which libraries were purified and pooled. A 50-nucleotide 5' read captured the UMI barcode for each TCRbeta molecule. In the original analysis: Reads were grouped by UMI into consensus reads using the MIGEC toolkit. Final reads were produced by merging forward and reverse consensus reads with PEAR. Identical UMI-sequence pairs shared across libraries were treated as cross-sample contamination and removed by a custom decontamination script. MIGMAP, a wrapper around IgBLAST, was used to carry out V(D)J assignment and CDR3 extraction. TCR clonotypes were defined by identical V gene, J gene and CDR3 amino acid sequence, and CDR1 and CDR2 were left unsequenced. TCRdb trimmed the raw reads at Q25, called clones with MiXCR and kept productive beta chains. Each CDR3 protein gets just one entry, which takes the most common genes and DNA from the rows behind it. For this entry, the V and J calls and clone size follow TCRdb and not the study's own pipeline. For this sample there are approximately 1,500 distinct CDR3 sequences; under 70% appear just once. The top ten hold 30% to 40% of the sample.

Input material: peripheral blood. The chain is assembled from TRBV15 and TRBJ1-6, with no confident D gene call. The TCR sequence derives from a human donor in good health. Read as DNA, the sequence is TGTGCCACCAGCAGAGATGGGGTTGACAATTCACCCCTCCACTTT. Translated, this gives CATSRDGVDNSPLHF. Supplemented by the reference TRBV15 and TRBJ1-6 proteins around the CDR3, the complete variable domain is DAMVIQNPRYQVTQFGKPVTLSCSQTLNHNVMYWYQQKSSQAPKLLFHYYDKDFNNEADTPDNFQSRRPNTSFCFLDIRSPGLGDTAMYLCATSRDGVDNSPLHFGNGTRLTVT.